This TCR beta chain derives from a study of cytomegalovirus exposure and HLA in healthy donors. Study-wide results and caveats: A later analysis, which compared TCR beta chains of equal frequency, found the HLA-associated ones more clonally expanded. It was taken for granted in presence/absence analyses that sequencing depth across donors was roughly uniform. The study put some 160 TCR beta chains on its list as cytomegalovirus-associated.

Primers included in the PCR were 60 Vbeta and 13 Jbeta primers. Libraries were prepared by immunoSEQ multiplex PCR; TCRdb keeps only in-frame clonotypes and omits some of them. The table shows around 67,000 clones, with about four fifths occurring only once. At sampling all donors were nominally healthy, likely with unrecorded immune exposures. From germline, CDR1 is MNHNY and CDR2 SVGAGI (reference sequence). V shed 6 bases and J 3 bases; nucleotides not matched to a gene: 9. CDR3 length: 16 residues. Comments on this clone: Its matching antigen is unknown.

The V and J genes are TRBV6-6 and TRBJ1-3; 9 bases line up with TRBD1. The sample was PBMCs. The source is a man aged 18-30 years in good health and CMV-seropositive. In nucleotides, the CDR3 is TGTGCCAGCAGGTCCCCGACAGGGGGAGATGGAAACACCATATATTTT. Translation: CASRSPTGGDGNTIYF.